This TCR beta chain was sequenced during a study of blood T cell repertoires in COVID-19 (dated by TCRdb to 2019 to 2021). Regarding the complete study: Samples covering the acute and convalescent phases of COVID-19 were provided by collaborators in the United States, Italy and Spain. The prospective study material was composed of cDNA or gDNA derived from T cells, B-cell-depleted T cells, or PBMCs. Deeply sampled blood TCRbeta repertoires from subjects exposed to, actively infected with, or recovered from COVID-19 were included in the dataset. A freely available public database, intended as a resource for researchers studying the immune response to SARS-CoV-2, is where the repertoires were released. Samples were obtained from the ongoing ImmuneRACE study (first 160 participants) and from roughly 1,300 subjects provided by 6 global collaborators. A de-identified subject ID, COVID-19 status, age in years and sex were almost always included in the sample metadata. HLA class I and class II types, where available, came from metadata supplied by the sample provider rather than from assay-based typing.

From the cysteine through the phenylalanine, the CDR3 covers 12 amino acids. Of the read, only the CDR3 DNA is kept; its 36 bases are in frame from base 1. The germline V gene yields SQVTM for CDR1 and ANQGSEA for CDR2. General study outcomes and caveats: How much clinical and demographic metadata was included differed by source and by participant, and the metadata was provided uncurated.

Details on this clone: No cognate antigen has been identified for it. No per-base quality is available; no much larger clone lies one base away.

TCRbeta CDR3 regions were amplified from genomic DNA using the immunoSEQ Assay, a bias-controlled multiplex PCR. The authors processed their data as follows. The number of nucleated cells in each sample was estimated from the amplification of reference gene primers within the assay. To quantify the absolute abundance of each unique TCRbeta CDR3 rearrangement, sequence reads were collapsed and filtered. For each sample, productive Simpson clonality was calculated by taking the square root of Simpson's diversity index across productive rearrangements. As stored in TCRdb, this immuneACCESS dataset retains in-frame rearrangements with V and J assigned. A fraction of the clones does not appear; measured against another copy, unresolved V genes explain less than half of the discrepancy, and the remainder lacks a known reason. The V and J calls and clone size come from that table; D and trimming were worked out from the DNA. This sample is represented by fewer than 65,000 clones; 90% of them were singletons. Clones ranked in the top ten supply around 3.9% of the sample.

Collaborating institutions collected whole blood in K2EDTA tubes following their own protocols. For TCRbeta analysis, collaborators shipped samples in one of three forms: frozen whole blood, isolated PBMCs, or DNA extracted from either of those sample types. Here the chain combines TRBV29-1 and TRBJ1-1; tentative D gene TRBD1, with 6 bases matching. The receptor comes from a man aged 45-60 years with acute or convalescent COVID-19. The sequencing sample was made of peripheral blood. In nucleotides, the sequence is TGCAGTTGGGGCAGGGGGAACACTGAAGCTTTCTTT. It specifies CSWGRGNTEAFF.